The 14 T cell receptor beta chains below come from one sample, sequenced in a study of blood T cell repertoires in COVID-19 (dated by TCRdb to 2019 to 2021). Library creation used the immunoSEQ multiplex PCR assay. TCRdb stores this immuneACCESS table with in-frame sequences only. Part of the clones is absent; in the studies checked, under half of the shortfall reflects unresolved V genes, and no reason is known for the rest. This sample holds about 64,000 clones; 86% were observed only once. About 1.2% of the sample is in the top ten clones. The sequencing sample was made of peripheral blood. The origin of the receptors is a man aged 40-55 years with acute or convalescent COVID-19.

This chain joins TRBV5-1 and TRBJ2-1, with TRBD1 identical over 10 bases. The CDR3 consists of 15 residues. Trimming removed 4 bases from V and 7 bases from J; junction bases left unmatched: 8. The germline CDR1 and CDR2 sequences are SGHRS and YFSETQ. The CDR3 spells CASSPTTGGRNEQFF. In DNA, the CDR3 is TGCGCCAGCAGCCCAACGACAGGGGGCCGGAATGAGCAGTTCTTC.

This clone showed up just a few times. V and J are TRBV5-1 and TRBJ2-1, with 9 bases lining up with TRBD2. CDR3 size: 15 residues. Trimming took 4 bases from V and 1 from J; bases not matched to a gene: 3. Germline lookup yields CDR1 SGHRS and CDR2 YFSETQ. CDR3 region: CASSPAGGSYNEQFF. The CDR3 coding sequence is TGCGCCAGCAGCCCCGCGGGGGGGTCCTACAATGAGCAGTTCTTC.

The rearrangement joins TRBV11-3 to TRBJ2-7; tentatively, D is TRBD2 (5 bases). The CDR3 sequence is 14 residues long. Trimming left V 5 bases short and J 3 bases short, with 14 bases between. Germline V CDR1 and CDR2: SGHNT, YENEEA. CDR3 sequence reads: CASSKSGTHYEQYF. The CDR3 region has the DNA TGTGCCAGCAGCAAATCGGGAACTCACTACGAGCAGTACTTC.

This chain uses TRBV27 with TRBJ1-1, with TRBD1 as a possible D gene (5 bases). This CDR3 is built from 14 residues. Germline V gene sequence: CDR1 MNHEY, CDR2 SMNVEV (reference sequence). Trimming stripped 6 bases from V and 1 base from J, with 12 bases between. CDR3 region: CASREQGPNTEAFF. The DNA for the CDR3 is TGTGCCAGCAGGGAGCAGGGTCCGAACACTGAAGCTTTCTTT.

The rearrangement uses TRBV2 and TRBJ2-7, with 8 positions matching TRBD1. This CDR3 region has 13 residues. Losses at the gene ends were 7 bases for V and 2 bases for J; bases not matched to a gene: 4. Germline assignment: CDR1 SNHLY and CDR2 FYNNEI. CDR3 DNA: TGTGCCAGCAACGAACAGGGGGCCTACGAGCAGTACTTC. Translated, it gives CASNEQGAYEQYF. The entire variable domain, with the rest obtained from reference TRBV2 and TRBJ2-7, is as follows: EPEVTQTPSHQVTQMGQEVILRCVPISNHLYFYWYRQILGQKVEFLVSFYNNEISEKSEIFDDQFSVERPDGSNFTLKIRSTKLEDSAMYFCASNEQGAYEQYFGPGTRLTVT.

This clone has only one observation. The chain employs TRBV4-1 and TRBJ1-2; D gene unclear. The V gene lost 2 bases and the J gene lost 4 bases, with 14 bases spanning the gap. CDR1 and CDR2 from the germline V gene are MGHRA and YSYEKL. CDR3 length: 15 amino acids. For the CDR3, the DNA is TGCGCCAGCAGCCAACTTCAGAGGGTGACCTATGGCTACACCTTC. Translated: CASSQLQRVTYGYTF.

The V and J genes are TRBV9 and TRBJ2-7, with 8 bases matching TRBD1. The CDR3 contains 12 residues. Trimming removed 6 bases from V and 7 bases from J; junction bases left unmatched: 6. Germline V gives CDR1 SGDLS, CDR2 YYNGEE. The CDR3 loop reads CASNRGLGEQYF. The DNA for the CDR3 is TGTGCCAGCAACAGGGGGTTGGGGGAGCAGTACTTC.

The table lists this clone with a few counts. The chain uses TRBV7-2 and TRBJ1-6, with 8 bases identical to TRBD1. V lost 4 bases, J lost 7 bases, and 6 bases stayed unmatched. Germline CDR1 and CDR2: SGHTA and FQGNSA. CDR3 size: 15 residues. CDR3 nucleotide sequence: TGTGCCAGCAGCTACCGGGACAGGAGAAATTCACCCCTCCACTTT. Translating it yields CASSYRDRRNSPLHF.

The chain carries TRBV19 and TRBJ1-5; no definite D call. The germline V gene encodes CDR1 LNHDA and CDR2 SQIVND (reference sequence). This CDR3 has 12 amino acids. V lost 4 bases and J lost 4, with 5 bases in between. Here the CDR3 DNA reads TGTGCCAGTAGTAACCTAAATCAGCCCCAGCATTTT. Translating it yields CASSNLNQPQHF.

The chain has TRBV5-1 and TRBJ1-6; D might be TRBD1 (5 bases). Trimming stripped 1 base from V and 10 bases from J, with 12 bases between. This CDR3 comprises 14 residues. CDR1 and CDR2 (germline): SGHRS, YFSETQ. This CDR3 is CASSLQGVGSPLHF. In DNA, the CDR3 is TGCGCCAGCAGCTTGCAAGGGGTCGGGTCACCCCTCCACTTT.

The genes are TRBV30 and TRBJ1-2; D might be TRBD1 (6 bases). This CDR3 is 13 amino acids long. Germline assignment: CDR1 GTSNPN and CDR2 SVGIG (reference sequence). Trimming left V 3 bases short and J 2 bases short, with 10 bases between. Written as DNA, the CDR3 is TGTGCCTGGAGCCGGACAGAAAACTATGGCTACACCTTC. The encoded protein is CAWSRTENYGYTF.

V and J are TRBV27 and TRBJ1-2; maybe TRBD1 (6 bases). Trimming stripped 6 bases from V and 4 bases from J, with 12 bases between. Germline-derived CDR1 and CDR2 are MNHEY and SMNVEV (reference sequence). The CDR3 spans 13 residues. CDR3 nucleotides: TGTGCCAGCAGGGTCGACAGGACCTATGGCTACACCTTC. Its translation is CASRVDRTYGYTF.

The V and J genes are TRBV5-1 and TRBJ2-5, with 11 bases aligning to TRBD2. CDR3 length: 16 amino acids. CDR1 and CDR2 from the germline V gene are SGHRS and YFSETQ. The junction had 4 bases not matched to a gene; V was cut back by 0 bases and J by 3 bases. The CDR3 loop is CASSLVLLAGEETQYF. The CDR3 nucleotides are TGCGCCAGCAGCTTGGTTCTACTAGCGGGGGAAGAGACCCAGTACTTC.

The V gene is TRBV10-1, the J gene TRBJ2-3; 7 bases match TRBD2. The CDR3 is 15 residues long. The germline V gene encodes CDR1 WNHNN and CDR2 SYGVQD (reference sequence). With V trimmed by 1 base and J by 4 bases, 5 bases remained unmatched. Here the CDR3 reads CASSELGSGSDTQYF. Here the CDR3 DNA reads TGCGCCAGCAGTGAGTTGGGTAGCGGGTCAGATACGCAGTATTTT.